These 20 T cell receptor beta chains were sequenced from one sample in a study of beta chain features in type 1 diabetes. cDNA synthesis used the whole RNA isolate, giving expressed TCRB sequences. The table came from immunoSEQ multiplex PCR; TCRdb's copy has only in-frame clones and leaves some out. The top ten hold 1% to 1.5% of the sample, which has about 200,000 clones, approximately 11% seen once. Sequencing was carried out using central memory CD4+ T cells from blood. All receptors come from a man between 18 and 29 years old in good health.

This clone appeared a few times. Within the sample, other DNA sequences also encode this same CDR3. The chain has TRBV9 and TRBJ2-3; perhaps D is TRBD1 or TRBD2 (5 bases each). Germline CDR1 and CDR2: SGDLS and YYNGEE. This CDR3 is 15 amino acids long. V was clipped by 1 base and J by 2 bases, with 11 bases between them. Written as DNA, the CDR3 is TGTGCCAGCAGCGTACAAACCGGGGCCACAGATACGCAGTATTTT. Its protein product is CASSVQTGATDTQYF.

The V call is TRBV14, the J call TRBJ2-5, with D perhaps matching TRBD1 or TRBD2 (5 bases each). V was pared by 5 bases and J by 2 bases, with 9 bases between. The CDR3 extends over 13 amino acids. Germline V lookup: CDR1 SGHDN, CDR2 FVKESK. The CDR3 nucleotides read TGTGCCAGCAGCTACTGGGGGCAAGAGACCCAGTACTTC. Encoded protein: CASSYWGQETQYF.

J is TRBJ2-3 and V is TRBV7-2, with TRBD2 matching 14 bases. The germline V gene encodes CDR1 SGHTA and CDR2 FQGNSA. This CDR3 spans 16 amino acids. V lost 5 bases, J lost 10 bases, and 11 bases stayed unmatched. The CDR3 DNA reads as TGTGCCAGCAGCCCAGAGGGACTAGCGGGAGAGGGGCCGCAGTATTTT. Translating gives CASSPEGLAGEGPQYF.

The chain couples TRBV15 to TRBJ2-2, with D hard to call. V was clipped by 0 bases and J by 0 bases, with 8 bases between them. Germline V gene lookup returns CDR1 LNHNV and CDR2 YYDKDF (reference sequence). The CDR3 is made up of 16 amino acids. CDR3 in DNA: TGTGCCACCAGCAGAGATTCGGTTACGAACACCGGGGAGCTGTTTTTT. It yields the protein CATSRDSVTNTGELFF.

This chain connects TRBV4-3 to TRBJ2-5; the D call may be TRBD1 or TRBD2 (5 bases each). The CDR3 is 16 residues long. V shed 3 bases and J shed 4 bases, with 18 bases lying between them. Germline V CDR1 and CDR2: LGHNA, YSLEER. CDR3 coding DNA: TGCGCCAGCAGCCAGGCACCTAACGGGGACGGAGAGACCCAGTACTTC. Its translation: CASSQAPNGDGETQYF.

This clone was picked up many times. The chain employs TRBV28 and TRBJ2-4; D uncertain. Per the germline V gene, CDR1 is MDHEN and CDR2 is SYDVKM. The CDR3 covers 15 residues. V was clipped by 3 bases and J by 4 bases, with 13 bases between them. The CDR3 here is CASSFGSRLKNIQYF. In DNA form, the CDR3 reads TGTGCCAGCAGTTTTGGTAGTCGGTTAAAAAACATTCAGTACTTC.

This clone has just a few counts. The CDR3 DNA is TGTGCCAGCACACCAACACTGGACAACACTGAAGCTTTCTTT. Its protein product is CASTPTLDNTEAFF. The chain joins TRBV7-9 to TRBJ1-1; the D is unclear. This CDR3 comprises 14 residues. Trimming removed 7 bases at V and 2 bases at J, with 14 bases between. Germline V gives CDR1 SEHNR, CDR2 FQNEAQ (reference sequence). The entire variable domain, with the rest obtained from reference TRBV7-9 and TRBJ1-1, is as follows: DTGVSQNPRHKITKRGQNVTFRCDPISEHNRLYWYRQTLGQGPEFLTYFQNEAQLEKSRLLSDRFSAERPKGSFSTLEIQRTEQGDSAMYLCASTPTLDNTEAFFGQGTRLTVV.

This clone appeared a few times. The rearrangement joins TRBV7-2 to TRBJ2-1; 10 bases line up with TRBD1. The CDR3 covers 15 residues. Trimming cost V 4 bases and J 3 bases; bases outside gene matches: 3. From germline, CDR1 is SGHTA and CDR2 FQGNSA. In DNA form, the CDR3 reads TGTGCCAGCAGCTGGGACAGGGGTGACTACAATGAGCAGTTCTTC. It codes for CASSWDRGDYNEQFF. Complete variable domain (other parts from reference TRBV7-2 and TRBJ2-1): GAGVSQSPSNKVTEKGKDVELRCDPISGHTALYWYRQSLGQGLEFLIYFQGNSAPDKSGLPSDRFSAERTGGSVSTLTIQRTQQEDSAVYLCASSWDRGDYNEQFFGPGTRLTVL.

This clone showed up just a few times. The chain joins TRBV28 to TRBJ2-7, with a possible D match to TRBD1 (6 bases). This CDR3 comprises 15 residues. Germline V gene sequence: CDR1 MDHEN, CDR2 SYDVKM. Trimming pared 2 bases from V and 3 bases from J, leaving 14 bases between. CDR3 sequence reads: CASSLPRDMGYEQYF. The CDR3 bases are TGTGCCAGCAGTTTACCCAGGGACATGGGCTACGAGCAGTACTTC.

In this sample, this clone turned up a few times. The chain employs TRBV19 and TRBJ2-5, with 12 bases lining up with TRBD2. Germline CDR1 reads LNHDA; CDR2 reads SQIVND (reference sequence). After removal of 6 bases from V and 0 bases from J, the junction contained 8 bases not matched to a gene. The CDR3 spans 17 residues. The CDR3 loop is CASSRLAGVSYQETQYF. Here the CDR3 DNA reads TGTGCCAGTAGCAGACTAGCGGGAGTCAGTTACCAAGAGACCCAGTACTTC. The whole variable domain, remainder taken from reference TRBV19 and TRBJ2-5, is DGGITQSPKYLFRKEGQNVTLSCEQNLNHDAMYWYRQDPGQGLRLIYYSQIVNDFQKGDIAEGYSVSREKKESFPLTVTSAQKNPTAFYLCASSRLAGVSYQETQYFGPGTRLLVL.

The chain links TRBV7-8 to TRBJ2-7, with TRBD1 identical over 9 bases. Germline CDR1 SGHVS, CDR2 FQNEAQ. V dropped 3 bases and J dropped 4; count of bases not matched to a gene: 4. This CDR3 is built from 14 residues. This CDR3 reads CASSFGDRAYEQYF. In nucleotides, the CDR3 is TGTGCCAGCAGCTTTGGGGACAGGGCGTACGAGCAGTACTTC.

This clone was found a few times. The chain is built from TRBV14 and TRBJ1-2, with 10 bases that match TRBD1. CDR1 is SGHDN and CDR2 is FVKESK in the germline V gene. This CDR3 is 13 amino acids long. After removal of 5 bases from V and 6 bases from J, the junction contained 3 bases not matched to a gene. Here the CDR3 reads CASSLTGGDGYTF. The CDR3 region has the DNA TGTGCCAGCAGCTTGACAGGGGGCGATGGCTACACCTTC.

Remarks on this clone: One base away lies a much larger clone, so this may be a sequencing read error. This specimen includes other DNA sequences encoding the same CDR3. This chain connects TRBV29-1 to TRBJ2-5, with TRBD2 identical over 10 bases. The CDR3 spans 16 residues. The V gene end was trimmed by 6 bases and the J gene end by 0 bases; junction bases not matched to a gene: 10. Germline CDR1 is SQVTM and CDR2 is ANQGSEA. The CDR3 region is CSVEPGLAWYQETQYF. The CDR3 DNA reads as TGCAGCGTGGAACCGGGACTAGCGTGGTACCAAGAGACCCAGTACTTC.

This clone was seen more than once but under ten times. The rearrangement uses TRBV7-6 and TRBJ2-7; a weak D match, TRBD2 (6 bases). The CDR3 has 12 amino acids. V was shortened by 5 bases and J by 5 bases, with 10 bases between the two germline ends. The germline gives CDR1 SGHVS, CDR2 FNYEAQ. CDR3 in amino acids: CASSRWGDEQYF. The CDR3 DNA sequence: TGTGCCAGCAGCCGTTGGGGGGACGAGCAGTACTTC.

J is TRBJ2-5 and V is TRBV7-8; D not resolved. Germline CDR1 SGHVS, CDR2 FQNEAQ. The germline V and J ends were trimmed by 5 bases and 2 bases, with 9 bases remaining between them. CDR3 size: 13 residues. The CDR3 DNA is TGTGCCAGCAGCCTCCGACATCAAGAGACCCAGTACTTC. Translated: CASSLRHQETQYF.

Only a few counts were recorded for this clone. The chain employs TRBV21-1 and TRBJ2-7. TRBV21-1 constitutes a pseudogene. CDR3 length: 20 residues. CDR3 sequence: CASSKETPTSRGRTSDEQYF. CDR3 nucleotide sequence: TGTGCCAGCAGCAAAGAAACCCCGACTAGTAGGGGGAGGACCTCCGACGAGCAGTACTTC.

The chain is built from TRBV30 and TRBJ2-1; D unclear. CDR3 length: 13 residues. Trimming pared 0 bases from V and 8 bases from J, leaving 11 bases between. From germline, CDR1 is GTSNPN and CDR2 SVGIG (reference sequence). Here the CDR3 DNA reads TGTGCCTGGAGTGTAGAGCGTCGCGATGAGCAGTTCTTC. Translated, it gives CAWSVERRDEQFF.

This clone showed up many times. Here the CDR3 DNA reads TGTGCCATCAAGGAAAGACAGGAGGGGACCGAGCAGTACTTC. Its translation: CAIKERQEGTEQYF. V usage is TRBV10-3 and J usage is TRBJ2-7; possibly TRBD1 or TRBD2 for D (6 bases each). The CDR3 length is 14 residues. In germline, CDR1 is ENHRY, CDR2 SYGVKD. V lost 7 bases and J lost 6, with 19 bases in between.

This clone was detected ten times or more. The genes are TRBV2 and TRBJ2-1, with 12 bases fitting TRBD2. The V gene's germline CDR1 is SNHLY and CDR2 FYNNEI. V was clipped by 6 bases and J by 4 bases; unmatched bases: 4. This CDR3 has 15 residues. CDR3 residues: CASSRTSGTYNEQFF. The CDR3 DNA reads TGTGCCAGCAGCAGGACTAGCGGGACTTACAATGAGCAGTTCTTC.

This clone was counted a few times. The chain combines TRBV10-3 with TRBJ2-3; 8 bases fit TRBD2. The germline V gene encodes CDR1 ENHRY and CDR2 SYGVKD. The CDR3 runs to 16 residues. V was clipped by 3 bases and J by 2 bases; unmatched bases: 7. CDR3 amino acids: CAISDGIAGTTDTQYF. CDR3 in DNA: TGTGCCATCAGTGATGGGATAGCGGGGACCACAGATACGCAGTATTTT.